The present T cell receptor (beta chain) was sequenced within a study of OX40 agonist ivuxolimab in advanced cancers. About the study: Mean age about 60 years, range roughly 20 to 85; around 80% male.

Measured with immunoSEQ multiplex PCR; TCRdb has only the in-frame clones, and not every one. Of 90,000 to 100,000 clones listed, 75% to 90% were seen once; the top ten hold 0.33%. V lost 4 bases to trimming and J lost 6 bases, with 9 bases between them. The CDR3 spans 12 residues. Germline V lookup: CDR1 MNHNY, CDR2 SVGAGI (reference sequence). The chain has TRBV6-6 and TRBJ1-2; perhaps TRBD1 as D (5 bases). The TCR was taken from an adult with an advanced solid tumor such as melanoma, head and neck, liver or kidney cancer. The sequencing here drew on CD4+ or CD8+ T cells sorted from blood, taken in a trial of the OX40 agonist ivuxolimab. CDR3 sequence (DNA): TGTGCCAGCAGTTTCCAGGGAGATGGCTACACCTTC. Translated: CASSFQGDGYTF.